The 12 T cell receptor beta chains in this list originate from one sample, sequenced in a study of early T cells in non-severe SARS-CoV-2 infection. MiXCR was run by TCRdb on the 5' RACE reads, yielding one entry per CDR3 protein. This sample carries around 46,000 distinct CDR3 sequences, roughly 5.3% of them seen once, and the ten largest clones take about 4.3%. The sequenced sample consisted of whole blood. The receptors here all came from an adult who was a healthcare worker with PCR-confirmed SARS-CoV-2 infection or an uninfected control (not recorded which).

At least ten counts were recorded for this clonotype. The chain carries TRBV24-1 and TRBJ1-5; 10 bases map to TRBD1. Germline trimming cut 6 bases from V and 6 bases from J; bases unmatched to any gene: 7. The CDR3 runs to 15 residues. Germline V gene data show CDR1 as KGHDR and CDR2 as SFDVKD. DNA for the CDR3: TGTGCCACCAGTTCAGGACAGGGGGATAGTCAGCCCCAGCATTTT. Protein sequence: CATSSGQGDSQPQHF.

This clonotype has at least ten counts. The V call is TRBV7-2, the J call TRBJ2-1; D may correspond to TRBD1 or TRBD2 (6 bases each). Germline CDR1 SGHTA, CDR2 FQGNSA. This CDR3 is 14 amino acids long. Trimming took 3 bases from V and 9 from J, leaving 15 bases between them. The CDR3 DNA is TGTGCCAGCAGCTTCGGGGGCGGGCAGGGTGAGCAGTTCTTC. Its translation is CASSFGGGQGEQFF.

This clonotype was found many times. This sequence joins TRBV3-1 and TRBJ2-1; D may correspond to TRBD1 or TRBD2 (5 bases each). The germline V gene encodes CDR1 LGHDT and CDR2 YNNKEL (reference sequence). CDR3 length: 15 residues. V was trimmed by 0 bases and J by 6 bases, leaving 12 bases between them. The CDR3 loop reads CASSQDGTPPNEQFF. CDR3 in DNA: TGTGCCAGCAGCCAAGATGGGACCCCACCCAATGAGCAGTTCTTC.

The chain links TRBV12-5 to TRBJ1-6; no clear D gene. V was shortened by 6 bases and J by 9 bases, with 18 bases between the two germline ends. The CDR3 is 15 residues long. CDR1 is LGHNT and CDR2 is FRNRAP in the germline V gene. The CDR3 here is CASGPTSGGSSPLHF. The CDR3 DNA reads TGTGCTAGTGGCCCGACGTCGGGTGGAAGTTCACCCCTCCACTTT.

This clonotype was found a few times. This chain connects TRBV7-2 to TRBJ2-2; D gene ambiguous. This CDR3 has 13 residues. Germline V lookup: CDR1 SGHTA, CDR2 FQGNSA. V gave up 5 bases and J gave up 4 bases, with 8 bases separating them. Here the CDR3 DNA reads TGTGCCAGCAGCCTGAGGCGCACCGGGGAGCTGTTTTTT. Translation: CASSLRRTGELFF.

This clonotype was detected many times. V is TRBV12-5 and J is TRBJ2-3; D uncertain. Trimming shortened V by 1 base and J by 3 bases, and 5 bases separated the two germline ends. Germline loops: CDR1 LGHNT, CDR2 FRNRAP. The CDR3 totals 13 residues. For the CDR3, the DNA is TGTGCTAGTGGTTTGGGAGTAACAGATACGCAGTATTTT. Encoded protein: CASGLGVTDTQYF.

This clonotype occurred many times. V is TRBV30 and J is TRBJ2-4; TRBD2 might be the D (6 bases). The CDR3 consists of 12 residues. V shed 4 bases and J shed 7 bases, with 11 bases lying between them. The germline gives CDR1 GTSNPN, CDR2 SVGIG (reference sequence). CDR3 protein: CAWTPGGNIQYF. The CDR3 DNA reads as TGTGCCTGGACCCCCGGAGGGAACATTCAGTACTTC.

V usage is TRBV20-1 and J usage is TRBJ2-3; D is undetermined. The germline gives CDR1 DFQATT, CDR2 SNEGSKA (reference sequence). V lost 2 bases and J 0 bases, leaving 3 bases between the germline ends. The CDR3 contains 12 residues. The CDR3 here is CSARPSTDTQYF. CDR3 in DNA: TGCAGTGCTAGACCCAGCACAGATACGCAGTATTTT.

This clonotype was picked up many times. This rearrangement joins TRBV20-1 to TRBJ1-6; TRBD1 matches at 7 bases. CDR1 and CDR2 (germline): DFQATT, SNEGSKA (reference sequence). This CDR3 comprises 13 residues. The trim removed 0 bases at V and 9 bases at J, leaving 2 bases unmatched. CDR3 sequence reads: CSARDRGASPLHF. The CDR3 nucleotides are TGCAGTGCTAGAGACAGGGGGGCTTCACCCCTCCACTTT.

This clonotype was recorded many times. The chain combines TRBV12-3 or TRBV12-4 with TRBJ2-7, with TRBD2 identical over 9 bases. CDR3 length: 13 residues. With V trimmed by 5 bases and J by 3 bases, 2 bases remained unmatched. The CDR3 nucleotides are TGTGCCAGCAGTGTTAGCGGGAGCTACGAGCAGTACTTC. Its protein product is CASSVSGSYEQYF.

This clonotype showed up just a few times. The CDR3 reads CASSLVTSGYNEQFF. CDR3 in DNA: TGTGCCAGCAGCTTAGTTACTAGCGGTTACAATGAGCAGTTCTTC. The chain combines TRBV11-2 with TRBJ2-1; the match to TRBD2 covers 8 bases. Trimming removed 1 base from V and 4 bases from J; junction bases left unmatched: 3. The CDR3 is 15 residues long. CDR1 is SGHAT, CDR2 FQNNGV, per germline.

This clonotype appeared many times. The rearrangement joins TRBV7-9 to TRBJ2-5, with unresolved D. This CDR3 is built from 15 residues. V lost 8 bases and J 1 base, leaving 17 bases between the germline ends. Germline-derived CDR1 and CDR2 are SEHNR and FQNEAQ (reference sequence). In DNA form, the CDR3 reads TGTGCCAGCGCTCCCCCCGTTTTATCCCAAGAGACCCAGTACTTC. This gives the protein CASAPPVLSQETQYF.